The rows below give T cell receptor beta chains drawn from one sample of a study of metastatic and nonmetastatic thyroid tumors. TCRdb called clones again from the PCR reads with MiXCR. The sample has roughly 98,000 clones, 15% seen once; the top ten hold roughly 3.6%. Specimen: blood. Receptors were obtained from a female donor with papillary thyroid cancer or a benign thyroid nodule (not recorded which). Some clones in this sample may be carry-over from other donors' samples. Both conserved end residues are part of each CDR3. A D gene is named only where the DNA matches it firmly. The size entry is marked missing in some rows and otherwise reads once, few, many or a size class.

v_call	clone_size	j_call	d_call	cdr3_aa	cdr3_nt
TRBV5-1	many	TRBJ2-3	TRBD2	CASKIAAGGTDTQYF	TGCGCCAGCAAGATCGCAGCGGGGGGGACAGATACGCAGTATTTT
TRBV13	many	TRBJ2-7	TRBD1	CASSGRGDRTSYEQYF	TGTGCCAGCAGCGGGAGAGGGGACAGGACCTCCTACGAGCAGTACTTC
TRBV10-3	many	TRBJ1-1	-	CATSTLDSEAFF	TGTGCCACCTCCACCCTTGACAGCGAAGCTTTCTTT
TRBV30	many	TRBJ2-7	-	CAWSPSGEGRYF	TGTGCCTGGAGCCCCTCAGGGGAAGGACGGTACTTC
TRBV20-1	few	TRBJ2-5	-	CSADNPDVQETQYF	TGCAGTGCGGACAATCCGGACGTCCAAGAGACCCAGTACTTC
TRBV11-2	many	TRBJ2-5	-	CASSSSQGGETQYF	TGTGCCAGCAGCTCCTCTCAAGGGGGGGAGACCCAGTACTTC
TRBV24-1	many	TRBJ2-7	-	CATSPSPDTEPSYEQYF	TGTGCCACCAGCCCAAGCCCTGACACGGAGCCGTCCTACGAGCAGTACTTC
TRBV19	many	TRBJ1-1	TRBD1	CASRDRVGTEAFF	TGTGCCAGTAGAGACAGGGTGGGCACTGAAGCTTTCTTT
TRBV4-1	many	TRBJ1-3	-	CASSHPRQDSGNTIYF	TGCGCCAGCAGCCACCCTCGACAGGACTCTGGAAACACCATATATTTT
TRBV20-1	many	TRBJ2-7	TRBD1	CSARGQGYEQYF	TGCAGTGCTAGAGGACAGGGGTACGAGCAGTACTTC
TRBV6-5	few	TRBJ2-3	-	CASSYSTLAFTSTDTQYF	TGTGCCAGCAGTTACTCGACGCTAGCATTTACAAGCACAGATACTCAGTATTTT
TRBV11-3	-	TRBJ2-7	-	CASSPSEGEQYF	TGTGCCAGCAGCCCGTCCGAGGGCGAGCAGTACTTC
TRBV5-6	few	TRBJ1-1	TRBD1	CASSLGQGVEAFF	TGTGCCAGCAGCTTGGGACAGGGGGTTGAAGCTTTCTTT
TRBV5-1	-	TRBJ2-1	-	CASSLFPPPVTYNEQFF	TGCGCCAGCAGCTTATTCCCCCCCCCAGTTACCTACAATGAGCAGTTCTTC
TRBV7-6	many	TRBJ1-5	-	CASSLHRGFNQPQHF	TGTGCCAGCAGCTTACATAGGGGGTTCAATCAGCCCCAGCATTTT
TRBV11-2	many	TRBJ2-3	-	CASSQGHTQYF	TGTGCCAGCAGCCAAGGACATACGCAGTATTTT